This T cell receptor beta chain was recovered during a study of STAT3 mutations in large granular lymphocyte leukemia. Study summary: More than half of T-LGLL patients received immunosuppressive therapy.

Remarks on this clone: Its antigen is as yet unknown.

General observations from the study: Every T-cell large granular lymphocyte leukemia patient had at least one immunodominant TCR beta clonotype. Some patients had persisting codominant clonotypes that could mask small clones.

The method was immunoSEQ multiplex PCR; TCRdb's version includes in-frame clones alone and lacks a portion of them. The sample lists approximately 4,500 clones; around 84% were seen once. Sequencing input: peripheral blood mononuclear cells. This receptor was obtained from a middle-aged man with T-cell large granular lymphocyte leukemia. Some clones in this sample may be carry-over from other donors' samples.

CDR3 loop: CASSSTSEAEQFF. The CDR3 coding sequence is TGTGCCAGCAGCTCCACTAGCGAGGCTGAGCAGTTCTTC. The chain employs TRBV27 and TRBJ2-1, with 7 bases matching TRBD2. CDR1 MNHEY and CDR2 SMNVEV come from the germline V gene (reference sequence). Germline trimming cut 6 bases from V and 9 bases from J; bases unmatched to any gene: 8. The CDR3 is 13 residues long.